This T cell receptor beta chain was documented in a study of shared clonotypes between healthy human individuals. This clone appeared a single time. The study drew its donors from healthy HIV-negative adults without recent acute infections or vaccinations. Only in-frame clones appear in the TCRdb table, and some are missing; sequencing was by immunoSEQ multiplex PCR. The table has 400,000 to 600,000 clones, 95% to 96% seen once. CDR1 and CDR2 (germline): LNHDA, SQIVND (reference sequence). V was shortened by 0 bases and J by 6 bases, with 5 bases between the two germline ends. CDR3 size: 13 residues. Sequencing input: naive CD4+ T cells sorted from blood. Subset specified: CD45RA+ positively selected. This TCR was sampled from a woman under 40 in good health. The chain couples TRBV19 to TRBJ2-2; no firm D call. The CDR3 sequence: CASSIDTPGELFF. The CDR3 DNA is TGTGCCAGTAGTATAGATACGCCCGGGGAGCTGTTTTTT. The full variable domain, rest sourced from reference TRBV19 and TRBJ2-2, is DGGITQSPKYLFRKEGQNVTLSCEQNLNHDAMYWYRQDPGQGLRLIYYSQIVNDFQKGDIAEGYSVSREKKESFPLTVTSAQKNPTAFYLCASSIDTPGELFFGEGSRLTVL.